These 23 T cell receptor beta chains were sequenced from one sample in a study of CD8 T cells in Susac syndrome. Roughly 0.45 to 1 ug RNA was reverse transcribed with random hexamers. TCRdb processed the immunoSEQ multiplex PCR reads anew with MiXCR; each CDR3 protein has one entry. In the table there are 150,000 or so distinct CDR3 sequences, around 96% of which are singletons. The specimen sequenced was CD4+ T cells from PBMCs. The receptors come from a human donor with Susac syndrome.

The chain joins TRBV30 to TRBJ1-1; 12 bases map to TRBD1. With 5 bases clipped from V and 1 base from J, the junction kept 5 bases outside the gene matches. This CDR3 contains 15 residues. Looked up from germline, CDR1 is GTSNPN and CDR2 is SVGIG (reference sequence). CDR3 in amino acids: CAWGTGGVSNTEAFF. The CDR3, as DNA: TGTGCCTGGGGGACAGGGGGCGTATCGAACACTGAAGCTTTCTTT.

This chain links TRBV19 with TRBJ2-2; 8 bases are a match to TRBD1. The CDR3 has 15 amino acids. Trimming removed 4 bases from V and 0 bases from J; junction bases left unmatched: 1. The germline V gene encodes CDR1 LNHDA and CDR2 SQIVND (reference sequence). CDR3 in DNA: TGTGCCAGTAGTAAGACAGGGGCGAACACCGGGGAGCTGTTTTTT. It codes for CASSKTGANTGELFF.

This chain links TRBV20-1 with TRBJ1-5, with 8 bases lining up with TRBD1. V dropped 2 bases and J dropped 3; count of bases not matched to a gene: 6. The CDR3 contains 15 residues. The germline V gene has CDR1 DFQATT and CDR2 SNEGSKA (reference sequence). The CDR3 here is CSARRQGSPNQPQHF. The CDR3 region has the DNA TGCAGTGCTAGACGACAGGGGAGCCCCAATCAGCCCCAGCATTTT.

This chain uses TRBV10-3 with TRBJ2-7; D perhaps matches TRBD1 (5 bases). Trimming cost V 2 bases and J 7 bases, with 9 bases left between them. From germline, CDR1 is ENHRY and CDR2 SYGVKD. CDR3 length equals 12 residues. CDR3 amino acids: CAISEDSREQYV. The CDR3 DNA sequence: TGTGCCATCAGTGAGGACAGCAGGGAGCAGTACGTC.

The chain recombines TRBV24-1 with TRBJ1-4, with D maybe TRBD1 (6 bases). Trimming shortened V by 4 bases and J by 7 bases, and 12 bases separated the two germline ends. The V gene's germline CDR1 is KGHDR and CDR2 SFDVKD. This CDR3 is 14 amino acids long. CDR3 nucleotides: TGTGCCACCAGTGAATCTGGACAGTTTGAAAAACTGTTTTTT. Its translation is CATSESGQFEKLFF.

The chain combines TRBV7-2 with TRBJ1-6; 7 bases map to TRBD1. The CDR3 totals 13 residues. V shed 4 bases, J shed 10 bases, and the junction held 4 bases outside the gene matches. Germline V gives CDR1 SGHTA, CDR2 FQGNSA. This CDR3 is CASSWTGNSPLHF. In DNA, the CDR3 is TGTGCCAGCAGCTGGACAGGCAACTCACCCCTCCACTTT.

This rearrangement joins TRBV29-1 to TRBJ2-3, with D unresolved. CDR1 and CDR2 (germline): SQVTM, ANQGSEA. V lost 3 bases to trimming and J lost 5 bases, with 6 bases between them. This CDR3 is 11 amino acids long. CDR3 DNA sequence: TGCAGCGTTGAGTCCCGAGATACGCAGTATTTT. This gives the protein CSVESRDTQYF.

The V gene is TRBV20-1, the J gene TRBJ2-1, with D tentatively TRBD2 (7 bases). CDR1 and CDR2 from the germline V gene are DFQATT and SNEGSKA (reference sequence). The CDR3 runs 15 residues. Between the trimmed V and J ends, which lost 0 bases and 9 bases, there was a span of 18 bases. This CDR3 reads CSAREGGGHPGEQFF. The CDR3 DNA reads TGCAGTGCTAGAGAGGGAGGGGGACATCCCGGTGAGCAGTTCTTC.

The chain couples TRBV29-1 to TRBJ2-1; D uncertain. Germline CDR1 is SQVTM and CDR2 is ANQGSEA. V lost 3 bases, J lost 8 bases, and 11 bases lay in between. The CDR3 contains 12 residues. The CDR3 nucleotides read TGCAGCGTTGAGAATGTGGGTGATGAGCAGTTCTTC. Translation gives CSVENVGDEQFF.

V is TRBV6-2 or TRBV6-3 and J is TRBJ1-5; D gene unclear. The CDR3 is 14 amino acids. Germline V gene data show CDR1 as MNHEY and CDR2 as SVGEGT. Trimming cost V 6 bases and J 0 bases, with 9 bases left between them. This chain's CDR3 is CASSQVYSNQPQHF. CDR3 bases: TGTGCCAGCAGCCAGGTATATAGCAATCAGCCCCAGCATTTT.

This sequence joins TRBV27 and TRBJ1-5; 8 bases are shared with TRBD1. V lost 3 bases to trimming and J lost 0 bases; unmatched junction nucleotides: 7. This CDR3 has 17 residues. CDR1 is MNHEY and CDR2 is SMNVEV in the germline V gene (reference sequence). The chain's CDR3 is CASSLGTGRYSNQPQHF. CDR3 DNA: TGTGCCAGCAGTTTGGGGACAGGCCGATATAGCAATCAGCCCCAGCATTTT.

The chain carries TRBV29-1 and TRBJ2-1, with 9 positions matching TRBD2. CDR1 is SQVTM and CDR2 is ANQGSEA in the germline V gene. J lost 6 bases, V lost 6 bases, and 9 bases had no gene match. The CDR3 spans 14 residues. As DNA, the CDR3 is TGCAGCGTCCGTCCGCGGGAGGGTCTCAATGAGCAGTTCTTC. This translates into CSVRPREGLNEQFF.

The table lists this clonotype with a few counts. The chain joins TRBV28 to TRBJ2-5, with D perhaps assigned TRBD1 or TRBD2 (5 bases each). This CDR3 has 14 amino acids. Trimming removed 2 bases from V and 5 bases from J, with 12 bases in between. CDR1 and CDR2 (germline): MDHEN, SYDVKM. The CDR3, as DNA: TGTGCCAGCAGTTTAGGGGGACCTAGGGAGACCCAGTACTTC. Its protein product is CASSLGGPRETQYF.

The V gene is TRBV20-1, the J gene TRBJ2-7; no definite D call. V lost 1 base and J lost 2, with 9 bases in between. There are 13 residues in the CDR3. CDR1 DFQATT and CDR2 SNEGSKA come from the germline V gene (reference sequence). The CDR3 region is CSARGVGTYEQYF. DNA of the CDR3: TGCAGTGCTAGAGGGGTGGGAACCTACGAGCAGTACTTC.

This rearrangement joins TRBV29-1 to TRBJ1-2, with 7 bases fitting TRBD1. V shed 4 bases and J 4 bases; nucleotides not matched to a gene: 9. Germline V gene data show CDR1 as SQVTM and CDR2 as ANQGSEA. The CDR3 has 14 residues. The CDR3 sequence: CSVGDSISTYGYTF. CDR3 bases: TGCAGCGTTGGGGACAGCATTTCCACCTATGGCTACACCTTC.

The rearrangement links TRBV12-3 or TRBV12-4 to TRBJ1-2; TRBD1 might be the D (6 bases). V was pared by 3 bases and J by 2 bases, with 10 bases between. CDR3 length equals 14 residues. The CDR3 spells CASSLGRGNYGYTF. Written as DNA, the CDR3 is TGTGCCAGCAGTTTGGGCAGGGGCAACTATGGCTACACCTTC.

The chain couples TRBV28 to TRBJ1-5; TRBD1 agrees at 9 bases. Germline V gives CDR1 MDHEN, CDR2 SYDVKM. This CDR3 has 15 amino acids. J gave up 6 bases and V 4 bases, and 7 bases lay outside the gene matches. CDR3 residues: CASSSRDRVTQPQHF. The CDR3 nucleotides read TGTGCCAGCAGTTCCCGGGACAGGGTGACTCAGCCCCAGCATTTT.

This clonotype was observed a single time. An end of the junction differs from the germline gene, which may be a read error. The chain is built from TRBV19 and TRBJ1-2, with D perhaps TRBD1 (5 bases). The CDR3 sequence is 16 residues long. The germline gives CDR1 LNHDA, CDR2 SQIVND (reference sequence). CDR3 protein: CASSALSGGRDYRYTF. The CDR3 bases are TGTGCCAGTAGTGCTCTAAGCGGGGGACGGGACTATCGCTACACCTTC.

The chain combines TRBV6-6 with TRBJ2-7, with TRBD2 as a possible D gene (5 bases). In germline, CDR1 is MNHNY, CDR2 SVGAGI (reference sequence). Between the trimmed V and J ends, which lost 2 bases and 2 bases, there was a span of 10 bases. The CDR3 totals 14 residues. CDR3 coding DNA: TGTGCCAGCAGTTACGCTTACGGGGCCTACGAGCAGTACTTC. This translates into CASSYAYGAYEQYF.

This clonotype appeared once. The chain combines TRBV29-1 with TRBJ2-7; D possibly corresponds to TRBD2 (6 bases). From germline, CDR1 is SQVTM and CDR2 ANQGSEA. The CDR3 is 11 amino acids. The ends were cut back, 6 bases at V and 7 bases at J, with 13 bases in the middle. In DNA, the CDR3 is TGCAGCGTCGGGACTTCCAGGGAGCAGTACTTC. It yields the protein CSVGTSREQYF.

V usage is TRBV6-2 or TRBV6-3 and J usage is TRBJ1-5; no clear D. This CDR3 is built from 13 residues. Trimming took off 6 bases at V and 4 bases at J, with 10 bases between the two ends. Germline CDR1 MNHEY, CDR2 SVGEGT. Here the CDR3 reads CASSIARNQPQHF. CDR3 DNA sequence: TGTGCCAGCAGCATCGCTAGAAATCAGCCCCAGCATTTT.

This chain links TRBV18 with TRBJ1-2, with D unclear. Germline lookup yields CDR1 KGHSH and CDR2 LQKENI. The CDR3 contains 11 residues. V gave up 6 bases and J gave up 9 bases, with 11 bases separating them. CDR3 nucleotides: TGTGCCAGCTCTCCCGATAGAAGCTACACCTTC. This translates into CASSPDRSYTF.

The CDR3 spells CASSRQANEQFF. The CDR3 DNA reads TGTGCCAGCAGCAGACAGGCGAATGAGCAGTTCTTC. The gene calls are TRBV5-4 and TRBJ2-1; perhaps TRBD1 as D (6 bases). V lost 4 bases and J lost 7, with 9 bases in between. CDR1 is SGHNT, CDR2 YYREEE, per germline (reference sequence). The CDR3 length is 12 residues.